A selection of T cell receptor beta chains follows, all from one sample in a study of blood T cell repertoires in COVID-19. Produced via immunoSEQ multiplex PCR; TCRdb's table is partial and in-frame only. The sample consists of approximately 300,000 clones, about 89% of them appearing once. The sequenced sample consisted of PBMCs or T cells enriched from blood (not recorded which). The receptors were gathered from a man in his sixties who had recovered from COVID-19. Each CDR3 is given with its conserved first and last residue. Fields, in order: clone size, D gene, J gene, V gene, CDR3 DNA, CDR3 protein. The D gene is left open where the match is weak. Size is stated for part of the rows, as once, few or many counts, or as a class when the clone is expanded.

clone_size: .; d_call: .; j_call: TRBJ2-1; v_call: TRBV29-1; cdr3_nt: TGCAGCGTTGAGCAAAGGGGCTCCTACAATGAGCAGTTCTTC; cdr3_aa: CSVEQRGSYNEQFF
clone_size: .; d_call: .; j_call: TRBJ1-1; v_call: TRBV5-6; cdr3_nt: TGTGCCAGCAGCGGGTTGGACACTTCCAACACTGAAGCTTTCTTT; cdr3_aa: CASSGLDTSNTEAFF
clone_size: .; d_call: .; j_call: TRBJ2-1; v_call: TRBV27; cdr3_nt: TGTGCCAGCAGTTTTGTAAATGAGCAGTTCTTC; cdr3_aa: CASSFVNEQFF
clone_size: .; d_call: .; j_call: TRBJ2-6; v_call: TRBV7-9; cdr3_nt: TGTGCCAGCAGCATAGCCCTCCCCGGGGCCAACGTCCTGACTTTC; cdr3_aa: CASSIALPGANVLTF
clone_size: .; d_call: .; j_call: TRBJ1-1; v_call: TRBV6-5; cdr3_nt: TGTGCCAGCAGCCCACAGGCGCCTCTTGAAGCTTTCTTT; cdr3_aa: CASSPQAPLEAFF
clone_size: .; d_call: TRBD1; j_call: TRBJ2-5; v_call: TRBV29-1; cdr3_nt: TGCAGCGTTCGGACAGGGGGTGGTTATGAGACCCAGTACTTC; cdr3_aa: CSVRTGGGYETQYF
clone_size: .; d_call: .; j_call: TRBJ1-4; v_call: TRBV24-1; cdr3_nt: TGTGCCACCAGTGATAGCAGGGGTCTTAATGAAAAACTGTTTTTT; cdr3_aa: CATSDSRGLNEKLFF
clone_size: once; d_call: .; j_call: TRBJ1-1; v_call: TRBV28; cdr3_nt: TGTGCCAGCAGTTCCCACGGGGGTTGGACTGAAGCTTTCTTT; cdr3_aa: CASSSHGGWTEAFF
clone_size: .; d_call: TRBD1; j_call: TRBJ1-2; v_call: TRBV5-1; cdr3_nt: TGCGCCAGCAGCTTAACAGGGGGGAGTAACTATGGCTACACCTTC; cdr3_aa: CASSLTGGSNYGYTF
clone_size: once; d_call: TRBD2; j_call: TRBJ2-7; v_call: TRBV5-1; cdr3_nt: TGCGCCAGCAGCGTGACTAGCGGGAAATCCGAGCAGTACTTC; cdr3_aa: CASSVTSGKSEQYF
clone_size: .; d_call: TRBD2; j_call: TRBJ2-5; v_call: TRBV29-1; cdr3_nt: TGCAGCGTGGGGACTAGCGGACAAGAGACCCAGTACTTC; cdr3_aa: CSVGTSGQETQYF
clone_size: .; d_call: TRBD1; j_call: TRBJ2-1; v_call: TRBV5-1; cdr3_nt: TGCGCCAGCAGCTTGGTTGGGGACAGATTCGATGAGCAGTTCTTC; cdr3_aa: CASSLVGDRFDEQFF
clone_size: .; d_call: TRBD2; j_call: TRBJ2-1; v_call: TRBV18; cdr3_nt: TGTGCCAGCTCTCTCTCGACTAGCGGAACCTACAATGAGCAGTTCTTC; cdr3_aa: CASSLSTSGTYNEQFF
clone_size: once; d_call: TRBD1; j_call: TRBJ2-7; v_call: TRBV29-1; cdr3_nt: TGCAGCGTCAGCCGAGACAGGGACTACGAGCAGTACTTC; cdr3_aa: CSVSRDRDYEQYF
clone_size: .; d_call: .; j_call: TRBJ1-2; v_call: TRBV28; cdr3_nt: TGTGCCAGCAGTGCCCCGGGGGTTCCTAGTAGGTATGGCTACACCTTC; cdr3_aa: CASSAPGVPSRYGYTF
clone_size: once; d_call: .; j_call: TRBJ1-5; v_call: TRBV3-1/TRBV3-2; cdr3_nt: TGTGCCAGCAGCCAAAGCGGGTTCGGTCAGCCCCAGCATTTT; cdr3_aa: CASSQSGFGQPQHF
clone_size: .; d_call: .; j_call: TRBJ1-4; v_call: TRBV25-1; cdr3_nt: TGTGCCAGCAGTGAAAATTCTGCAACTAATGAAAAACTGTTTTTT; cdr3_aa: CASSENSATNEKLFF
clone_size: .; d_call: .; j_call: TRBJ1-1; v_call: TRBV5-1; cdr3_nt: TGCGCCAGCAGCTTGGACTTAAGCCGGAACACTGAAGCTTTCTTT; cdr3_aa: CASSLDLSRNTEAFF
clone_size: .; d_call: TRBD1; j_call: TRBJ1-2; v_call: TRBV24-1; cdr3_nt: TGTGCCACCAGTGCTGGACAGGGAGGACAATATGGCTACACCTTC; cdr3_aa: CATSAGQGGQYGYTF
clone_size: .; d_call: .; j_call: TRBJ2-7; v_call: TRBV5-1; cdr3_nt: TGCGCCAGCAGTGTTGGTTGGACAACCTACGAGCAGTACTTC; cdr3_aa: CASSVGWTTYEQYF
clone_size: .; d_call: .; j_call: TRBJ2-3; v_call: TRBV6-5; cdr3_nt: TGTGCCAGCAGCTCCCCCGGCACAGATACGCAGTATTTT; cdr3_aa: CASSSPGTDTQYF
clone_size: .; d_call: .; j_call: TRBJ2-1; v_call: TRBV27; cdr3_nt: TGTGCCAGCAGTTCGAACTGGATTCGGGATGAGCAGTTCTTC; cdr3_aa: CASSSNWIRDEQFF
clone_size: .; d_call: .; j_call: TRBJ2-7; v_call: TRBV19; cdr3_nt: TGTGCCAGTAGTATAAGTAGGGGGTACGAGCAGTACTTC; cdr3_aa: CASSISRGYEQYF
clone_size: .; d_call: TRBD1; j_call: TRBJ2-7; v_call: TRBV4-1; cdr3_nt: TGCGCCAGCAGCCACCCCCCGACAGGGTCCTACGAGCAGTACTTC; cdr3_aa: CASSHPPTGSYEQYF
clone_size: .; d_call: TRBD1; j_call: TRBJ1-5; v_call: TRBV28; cdr3_nt: TGTGCCAGCGGGACAGGGGTACAGCCCCAGCATTTT; cdr3_aa: CASGTGVQPQHF
clone_size: .; d_call: TRBD1; j_call: TRBJ2-7; v_call: TRBV10-3; cdr3_nt: TGTGCCATCAGTGAAGACAGGGGGGCCTACGAGCAGTACTTC; cdr3_aa: CAISEDRGAYEQYF
clone_size: .; d_call: .; j_call: TRBJ2-7; v_call: TRBV24-1; cdr3_nt: TGTGCCACCAGTATGCAGGGCAGTTCCTACGAGCAGTACTTC; cdr3_aa: CATSMQGSSYEQYF
clone_size: .; d_call: TRBD2; j_call: TRBJ2-7; v_call: TRBV28; cdr3_nt: TGTGCCAGCAGTTTAGAGTCTAGCGGGAGATACGAGCAGTACTTC; cdr3_aa: CASSLESSGRYEQYF
clone_size: .; d_call: TRBD1; j_call: TRBJ1-4; v_call: TRBV6-5; cdr3_nt: TGTGCCAGCAGTTATAGGTTGGGACAGCGTAATGAAAAACTGTTTTTT; cdr3_aa: CASSYRLGQRNEKLFF